The 32 T cell receptor beta chains below come from one sample, sequenced in a study of cytomegalovirus exposure and HLA in healthy donors. The PCR contained 60 Vbeta and 13 Jbeta primers. The protocol was immunoSEQ multiplex PCR, while the TCRdb copy is restricted to in-frame clones and leaves out a portion. The sample holds about 87,000 clones, 70% to 85% seen once. The specimen was PBMCs. The receptors stem from a man under 40 in good health and CMV-seropositive.

The gene calls are TRBV18 and TRBJ1-5, with unresolved D. The ends were cut back, 8 bases at V and 2 bases at J, with 7 bases in the middle. The CDR3 runs 12 residues. Germline CDR1 reads KGHSH; CDR2 reads LQKENI. CDR3 protein: CASREGNQPQHF. CDR3 sequence (DNA): TGTGCCAGCCGGGAGGGCAATCAGCCCCAGCATTTT.

CDR3 protein: CASSLVAGPQHF. DNA of the CDR3: TGTGCCAGCAGCTTGGTGGCAGGGCCCCAGCATTTT. J is TRBJ1-5 and V is TRBV5-6; D is uncertain. Germline CDR1 is SGHDT and CDR2 is YYEEEE. CDR3 length: 12 amino acids. V was trimmed by 0 bases and J by 9 bases, leaving 7 bases between them.

The chain links TRBV6-1 to TRBJ2-2; maybe TRBD1 (5 bases). This CDR3 has 13 residues. The germline V and J ends were trimmed by 6 bases and 1 base, with 6 bases remaining between them. The germline V gene encodes CDR1 MNHNS and CDR2 SASEGT. The CDR3 region has the DNA TGTGCCAGCAGGACAGAGAACACCGGGGAGCTGTTTTTT. Translating it yields CASRTENTGELFF.

The chain carries TRBV6-5 and TRBJ1-1; tentative D call: TRBD1 (5 bases). V was pared by 0 bases and J by 5 bases, with 10 bases between. Per the germline V gene, CDR1 is MNHEY and CDR2 is SVGAGI. The CDR3 extends over 14 amino acids. CDR3 sequence (DNA): TGTGCCAGCAGTTACTCGGCCGGGGGAACTGAAGCTTTCTTT. This encodes CASSYSAGGTEAFF.

The chain joins TRBV18 to TRBJ1-1; D is uncertain. Germline V gene data show CDR1 as KGHSH and CDR2 as LQKENI. This CDR3 is 13 amino acids long. The V end was cut by 2 bases, the J end by 5 bases, with 9 bases between. CDR3 sequence (DNA): TGTGCCAGCTCACCAGGGCTTGGGACTGAAGCTTTCTTT. Translation: CASSPGLGTEAFF.

This clone was recorded once. The genes are TRBV27 and TRBJ2-1, with D perhaps TRBD2 (6 bases). V was cut by 6 bases and J by 6 bases, with 18 bases left in between. Germline V gives CDR1 MNHEY, CDR2 SMNVEV (reference sequence). The CDR3 has 15 residues. For the CDR3, the DNA is TGTGCCAGCAGCCTGGGACTCATGAGGAGCAATGAGCAGTTCTTC. Its protein is CASSLGLMRSNEQFF.

The genes are TRBV19 and TRBJ1-3, with 7 bases lining up with TRBD1. CDR1 and CDR2 from the germline V gene are LNHDA and SQIVND (reference sequence). CDR3 length: 14 amino acids. V shed 8 bases, J shed 2 bases, and the junction held 6 bases outside the gene matches. The CDR3 loop reads CASRLTGPGNTIYF. CDR3 nucleotides: TGTGCCAGTCGTCTGACAGGGCCTGGAAACACCATATATTTT.

This clone was detected a few times. The CDR3 bases are TGTGCCAGCAGTTTACGGGGACAGGGTCTCTATGGCTACACCTTC. It is translated as CASSLRGQGLYGYTF. V gene TRBV6-5 combines with J gene TRBJ1-2; 9 bases fit TRBD1. The V and J ends lost 4 bases and 4 bases, in that order; junction bases with no gene match: 7. The germline gives CDR1 MNHEY, CDR2 SVGAGI. This CDR3 is built from 15 residues.

The chain links TRBV4-1 to TRBJ1-2; the D gene is possibly TRBD1 (6 bases). CDR3 length equals 15 residues. Germline CDR1 reads MGHRA; CDR2 reads YSYEKL. The germline V and J ends were trimmed by 0 bases and 6 bases, with 14 bases remaining between them. In DNA, the CDR3 is TGCGCCAGCAGCCAAGATAACACAGGGAAGAATGGCTACACCTTC. Translation: CASSQDNTGKNGYTF.

In DNA form, the CDR3 reads TGTGCCAGCAGCACCTCCGGGAACACTGAAGCTTTCTTT. This codes for CASSTSGNTEAFF. The genes are TRBV7-3 and TRBJ1-1; D unclear. There are 13 residues in the CDR3. Trimming pared 5 bases from V and 1 base from J, leaving 8 bases between. Germline values: CDR1 SGHTA, CDR2 FQGTGA. Variable domain in full (rest from reference TRBV7-3 and TRBJ1-1): GAGVSQTPSNKVTEKGKYVELRCDPISGHTALYWYRQSLGQGPEFLIYFQGTGAADDSGLPNDRFFAVRPEGSVSTLKIQRTERGDSAVYLCASSTSGNTEAFFGQGTRLTVV.

The CDR3: CASSQVVGRSGNEQFF. The CDR3 DNA is TGTGCCAGCAGCCAAGTGGTCGGGAGAAGTGGCAATGAGCAGTTCTTC. V gene TRBV9 combines with J gene TRBJ2-1; D possibly corresponds to TRBD2 (6 bases). Germline V gene sequence: CDR1 SGDLS, CDR2 YYNGEE. The CDR3 is made up of 16 amino acids. The germline V and J ends were trimmed by 4 bases and 6 bases, with 20 bases remaining between them.

This rearrangement joins TRBV15 to TRBJ2-5; possible D gene TRBD2, 6 bases. CDR1 is LNHNV, CDR2 YYDKDF, per germline (reference sequence). The germline V and J ends were trimmed by 1 base and 5 bases, with 14 bases remaining between them. The CDR3 extends over 15 amino acids. CDR3 nucleotides: TGTGCCACCAGCAGAGTGGGAGGCCGGGGTGAGACCCAGTACTTC. This gives the protein CATSRVGGRGETQYF. Full variable domain (remainder filled in from reference TRBV15 and TRBJ2-5): DAMVIQNPRYQVTQFGKPVTLSCSQTLNHNVMYWYQQKSSQAPKLLFHYYDKDFNNEADTPDNFQSRRPNTSFCFLDIRSPGLGDTAMYLCATSRVGGRGETQYFGPGTRLLVL.

The CDR3 DNA follows: TGTGCCAGCAGTAAAGACAGGGCAGGGATTCAGCCCCAGCATTTT. It encodes CASSKDRAGIQPQHF. The chain has TRBV2 and TRBJ1-5; 7 bases align to TRBD1. Germline CDR1 and CDR2: SNHLY and FYNNEI. V dropped 5 bases and J dropped 6; count of bases not matched to a gene: 10. This CDR3 region has 15 residues.

The chain is built from TRBV9 and TRBJ1-1; D uncertain. V lost 3 bases and J lost 2, with 11 bases in between. This CDR3 has 14 residues. The germline V gene encodes CDR1 SGDLS and CDR2 YYNGEE. CDR3 coding DNA: TGTGCCAGCAGCGCTTCCTCAGGTAACACTGAAGCTTTCTTT. Its translation is CASSASSGNTEAFF.

This clone has only one observation. J is TRBJ2-5 and V is TRBV5-1, with a tentative D call TRBD2 (5 bases). Trimming cost V 4 bases and J 2 bases, with 12 bases left between them. The germline gives CDR1 SGHRS, CDR2 YFSETQ. The CDR3 contains 14 residues. Here the CDR3 reads CASSPEGGQETQYF. The CDR3 region has the DNA TGCGCCAGCAGCCCCGAAGGCGGGCAAGAGACCCAGTACTTC.

This clone has only one observation. The rearrangement links TRBV4-1 to TRBJ1-1; possibly TRBD1 for D (6 bases). The CDR3 consists of 16 residues. Germline V gene lookup returns CDR1 MGHRA and CDR2 YSYEKL. Trimming removed 0 bases from V and 6 bases from J, with 17 bases in between. CDR3: CASSQDEGVIGSEAFF. The CDR3, as DNA: TGCGCCAGCAGCCAAGATGAGGGGGTGATCGGATCTGAAGCTTTCTTT.

The V and J genes are TRBV18 and TRBJ1-2; the match to TRBD1 covers 9 bases. After removal of 5 bases from V and 5 bases from J, the junction contained 3 bases not matched to a gene. This CDR3 has 13 residues. Per the germline V gene, CDR1 is KGHSH and CDR2 is LQKENI. The CDR3 DNA reads as TGTGCCAGCTCAGACGGACAGGGGTATGGCTACACCTTC. It is translated as CASSDGQGYGYTF.

This clone was seen only once. This chain uses TRBV11-2 with TRBJ1-3, with 7 nucleotides matching TRBD1. Germline CDR1 is SGHAT and CDR2 is FQNNGV. V was clipped by 5 bases and J by 4 bases; unmatched bases: 8. This CDR3 is built from 15 residues. The CDR3 DNA reads as TGTGCCAGCAGCCTACTTGGGACAGAAGGAAACACCATATATTTT. Translation: CASSLLGTEGNTIYF.

The rearrangement uses TRBV19 and TRBJ2-5; TRBD2 aligns across 11 bases. The trim removed 5 bases at V and 7 bases at J, leaving 9 bases unmatched. This CDR3 is built from 15 residues. Per germline, CDR1 LNHDA and CDR2 SQIVND (reference sequence). The CDR3 bases are TGTGCCAGTAGTGCTTCTAGCGGGGGGATAGGGACCCAGTACTTC. Amino acid sequence: CASSASSGGIGTQYF.

V and J are TRBV7-3 and TRBJ1-2; D unresolved. This CDR3 has 15 amino acids. The germline V gene has CDR1 SGHTA and CDR2 FQGTGA. Deletions cut 5 bases from V and 4 bases from J, with 17 bases between. DNA of the CDR3: TGTGCCAGCAGCCCATCCCCGGGAGGAAGCTATGGCTACACCTTC. Amino acid sequence: CASSPSPGGSYGYTF.

Details on this clone: A junction end diverges from the germline sequence, so it may reflect a read error. The V and J genes are TRBV9 and TRBJ1-2, with D tentatively TRBD1 (5 bases). The CDR3 spans 16 residues. Germline CDR1 and CDR2: SGDLS and YYNGEE. The chain's CDR3 is CASSHPVGEANYGYPF. The CDR3 DNA follows: TGTGCCAGCAGCCACCCGGTAGGGGAGGCTAACTATGGCTACCCCTTC.

This chain connects TRBV19 to TRBJ2-7; the match to TRBD1 covers 8 bases. CDR1 and CDR2 (germline): LNHDA, SQIVND (reference sequence). V lost 7 bases to trimming and J lost 3 bases; unmatched junction nucleotides: 8. This CDR3 contains 14 residues. CDR3 in amino acids: CASTSGTGLYEQYF. The CDR3 DNA reads as TGTGCCAGTACTTCCGGGACAGGTCTCTACGAGCAGTACTTC. The full variable domain, with the rest looked up from reference TRBV19 and TRBJ2-7, is DGGITQSPKYLFRKEGQNVTLSCEQNLNHDAMYWYRQDPGQGLRLIYYSQIVNDFQKGDIAEGYSVSREKKESFPLTVTSAQKNPTAFYLCASTSGTGLYEQYFGPGTRLTVT.

The chain joins TRBV30 to TRBJ2-1; weak D call: TRBD2 (5 bases). The CDR3 loop spans 13 amino acids. V gave up 4 bases and J gave up 6 bases, with 13 bases separating them. Germline CDR1 and CDR2: GTSNPN and SVGIG (reference sequence). CDR3 amino acids: CAWTGGGPNEQFF. CDR3 bases: TGTGCCTGGACAGGAGGCGGGCCCAATGAGCAGTTCTTC.

The chain carries TRBV5-1 and TRBJ2-3; TRBD2 agrees at 12 bases. Losses at the gene ends were 4 bases for V and 2 bases for J; bases not matched to a gene: 8. Germline loops: CDR1 SGHRS, CDR2 YFSETQ. The CDR3 consists of 17 residues. CDR3 protein: CASSRLLAGGLTDTQYF. As DNA, the CDR3 is TGCGCCAGCAGCAGATTACTAGCGGGGGGCCTCACAGATACGCAGTATTTT. The full variable domain, in which reference TRBV5-1 and TRBJ2-3 provide the parts outside the CDR3, is KAGVTQTPRYLIKTRGQQVTLSCSPISGHRSVSWYQQTPGQGLQFLFEYFSETQRNKGNFPGRFSGRQFSNSRSEMNVSTLELGDSALYLCASSRLLAGGLTDTQYFGPGTRLTVL.

With regard to this clone: At one boundary the junction diverges from the germline segment, which might be a read error. The chain recombines TRBV7-7 with TRBJ2-1; 9 bases are a match to TRBD1. Germline CDR1 reads SSHAT; CDR2 reads FNYEAQ (reference sequence). This CDR3 is 18 amino acids long. Here the CDR3 DNA reads TGTGCTAGCAGCTTAACCCCTAGGGGGACAGGGACCTACAATGAGCAGTTCTTC. Residues: CASSLTPRGTGTYNEQFF.

V gene TRBV6-6 combines with J gene TRBJ1-4; no firm D call. Trimming shortened V by 3 bases and J by 6 bases, and 5 bases separated the two germline ends. Germline CDR1 reads MNHNY; CDR2 reads SVGAGI (reference sequence). CDR3 length: 12 residues. The CDR3 coding sequence is TGTGCCAGCAGTTATGCGTATGAAAAACTGTTTTTT. This codes for CASSYAYEKLFF.

This clone appeared a few times. CDR3 sequence reads: CASSRTTGGRETQYF. DNA for the CDR3: TGTGCCAGCAGCCGCACCACAGGGGGTCGGGAGACCCAGTACTTC. The V call is TRBV2, the J call TRBJ2-5, with 8 bases aligning to TRBD1. This CDR3 has 15 amino acids. The V gene end was trimmed by 6 bases and the J gene end by 5 bases; junction bases not matched to a gene: 11. Germline V gene data show CDR1 as SNHLY and CDR2 as FYNNEI.

The chain carries TRBV9 and TRBJ2-1; 8 bases align to TRBD2. The germline CDR1 and CDR2 sequences are SGDLS and YYNGEE. The CDR3 covers 16 residues. V trimming: 4 bases; J trimming: 9 bases; junction bases outside the gene matches: 15. The CDR3 is CASSPGGGTRSGEQFF. The CDR3 coding sequence is TGTGCCAGCAGCCCCGGGGGGGGAACCCGGAGTGGTGAGCAGTTCTTC.

Only a few counts were recorded for this clone. The J gene is TRBJ1-2, the V gene TRBV29-1; D not certain. V was trimmed by 4 bases and J by 0 bases, leaving 9 bases between them. CDR3 length equals 13 residues. Germline CDR1 SQVTM, CDR2 ANQGSEA. The CDR3 sequence: CSVVEAPNYGYTF. In DNA form, the CDR3 reads TGCAGCGTTGTAGAGGCTCCTAACTATGGCTACACCTTC.

About this clone itself: At one boundary the junction diverges from the germline segment, which might be a read error. The V call is TRBV7-9, the J call TRBJ2-3; the D is unclear. CDR1 is SEHNR, CDR2 FQNEAQ, per germline (reference sequence). The CDR3 consists of 12 residues. The chain's CDR3 is CSSSPPSDTQYF. CDR3 DNA sequence: TGTTCCAGCAGCCCCCCAAGCGATACGCAGTATTTT. Together with reference TRBV7-9 and TRBJ2-3, the CDR3 gives the full variable domain: DTGVSQNPRHKITKRGQNVTFRCDPISEHNRLYWYRQTLGQGPEFLTYFQNEAQLEKSRLLSDRFSAERPKGSFSTLEIQRTEQGDSAMYLCSSSPPSDTQYFGPGTRLTVL.

The V and J genes are TRBV14 and TRBJ2-5; tentatively, D is TRBD1 (5 bases). This CDR3 has 16 residues. Trimming left V 0 bases short and J 3 bases short, with 14 bases between. Germline V CDR1 and CDR2: SGHDN, FVKESK. CDR3 protein: CASSQELWQTEETQYF. The CDR3 coding sequence is TGTGCCAGCAGCCAAGAGTTGTGGCAGACAGAAGAGACCCAGTACTTC.

This clone came up a few times. The chain recombines TRBV29-1 with TRBJ1-1; D is unclear. The germline V gene has CDR1 SQVTM and CDR2 ANQGSEA. V was cut by 8 bases and J by 6 bases, with 13 bases left in between. The CDR3 is made up of 11 amino acids. This CDR3 is CSSISGSEAFF. For the CDR3, the DNA is TGCAGCTCGATATCGGGGTCTGAAGCTTTCTTT.